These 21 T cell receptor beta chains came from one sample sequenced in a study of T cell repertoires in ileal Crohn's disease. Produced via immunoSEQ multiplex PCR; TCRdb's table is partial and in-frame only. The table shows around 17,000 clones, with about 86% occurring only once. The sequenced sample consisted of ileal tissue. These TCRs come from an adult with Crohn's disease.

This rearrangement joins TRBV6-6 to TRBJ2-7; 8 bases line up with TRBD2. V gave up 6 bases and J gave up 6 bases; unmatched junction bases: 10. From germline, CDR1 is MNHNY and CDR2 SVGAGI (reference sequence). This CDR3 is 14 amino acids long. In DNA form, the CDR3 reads TGTGCCAGCAGCCGAGCGGGAGAACCGTTCGAGCAGTACTTC. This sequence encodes CASSRAGEPFEQYF.

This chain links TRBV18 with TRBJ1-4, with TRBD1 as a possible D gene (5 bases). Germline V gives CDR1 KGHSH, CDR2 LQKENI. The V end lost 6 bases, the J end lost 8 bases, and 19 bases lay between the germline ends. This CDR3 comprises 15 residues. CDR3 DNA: TGTGCCAGCTCCGGACCGGACCGGGGGAAGGAAAAACTGTTTTTT. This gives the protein CASSGPDRGKEKLFF.

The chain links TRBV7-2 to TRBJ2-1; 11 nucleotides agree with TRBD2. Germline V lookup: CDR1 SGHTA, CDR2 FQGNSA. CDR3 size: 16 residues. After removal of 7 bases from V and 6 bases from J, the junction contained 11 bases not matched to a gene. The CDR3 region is CASTQDGTSGINEQFF. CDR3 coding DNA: TGTGCCAGCACCCAAGACGGGACTAGCGGAATCAATGAGCAGTTCTTC.

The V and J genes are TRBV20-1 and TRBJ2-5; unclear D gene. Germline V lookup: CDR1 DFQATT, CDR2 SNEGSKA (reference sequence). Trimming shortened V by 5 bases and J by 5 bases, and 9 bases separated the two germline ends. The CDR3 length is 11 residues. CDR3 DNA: TGCAGTGCTCAGCGATGGGAGACCCAGTACTTC. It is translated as CSAQRWETQYF.

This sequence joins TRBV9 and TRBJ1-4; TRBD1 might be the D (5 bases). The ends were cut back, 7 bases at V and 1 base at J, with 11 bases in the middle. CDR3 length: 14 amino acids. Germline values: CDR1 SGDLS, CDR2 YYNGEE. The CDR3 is CASSGGITNEKLFF. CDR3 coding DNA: TGTGCCAGCTCGGGGGGGATAACTAATGAAAAACTGTTTTTT.

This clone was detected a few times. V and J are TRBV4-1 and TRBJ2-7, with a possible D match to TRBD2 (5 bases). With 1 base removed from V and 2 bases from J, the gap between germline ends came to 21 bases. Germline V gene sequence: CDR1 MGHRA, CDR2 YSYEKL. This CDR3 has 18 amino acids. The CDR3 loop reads CASSQGPRASPNPYEQYF. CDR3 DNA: TGCGCCAGCAGCCAAGGGCCCCGGGCTAGCCCAAATCCCTACGAGCAGTACTTC.

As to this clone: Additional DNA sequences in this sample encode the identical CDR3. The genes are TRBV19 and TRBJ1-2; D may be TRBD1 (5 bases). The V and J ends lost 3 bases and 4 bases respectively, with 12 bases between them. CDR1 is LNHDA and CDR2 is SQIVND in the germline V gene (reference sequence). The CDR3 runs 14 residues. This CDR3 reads CASSISAGLYGYTF. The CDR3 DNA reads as TGTGCCAGTAGTATTTCAGCAGGGCTCTATGGCTACACCTTC.

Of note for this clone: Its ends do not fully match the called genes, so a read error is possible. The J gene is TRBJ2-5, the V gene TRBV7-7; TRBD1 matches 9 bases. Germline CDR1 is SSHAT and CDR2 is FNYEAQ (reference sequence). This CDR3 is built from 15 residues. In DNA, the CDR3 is TGTGCTAGCAGCACCGGACAGGGGCGACAAGAGACCCAGTACTTC. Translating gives CASSTGQGRQETQYF.

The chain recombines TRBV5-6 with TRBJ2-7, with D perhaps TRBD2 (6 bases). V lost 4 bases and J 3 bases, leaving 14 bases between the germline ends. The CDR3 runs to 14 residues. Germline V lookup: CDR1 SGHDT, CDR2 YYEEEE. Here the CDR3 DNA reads TGTGCCAGCAGCGAGCAACTAGCCCTCTACGAGCAGTACTTC. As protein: CASSEQLALYEQYF.

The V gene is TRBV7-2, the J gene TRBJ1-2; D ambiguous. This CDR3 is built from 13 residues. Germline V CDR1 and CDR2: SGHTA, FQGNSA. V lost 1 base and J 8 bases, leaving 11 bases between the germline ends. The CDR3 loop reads CASSLDFWEGYTF. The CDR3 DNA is TGTGCCAGCAGCTTAGACTTTTGGGAGGGCTACACCTTC.

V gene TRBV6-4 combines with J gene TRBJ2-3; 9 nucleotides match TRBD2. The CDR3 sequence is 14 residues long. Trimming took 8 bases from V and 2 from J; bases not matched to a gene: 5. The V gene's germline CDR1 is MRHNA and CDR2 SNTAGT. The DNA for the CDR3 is TGTGCCAGCGCGACTAGCGGAGACACAGATACGCAGTATTTT. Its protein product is CASATSGDTDTQYF.

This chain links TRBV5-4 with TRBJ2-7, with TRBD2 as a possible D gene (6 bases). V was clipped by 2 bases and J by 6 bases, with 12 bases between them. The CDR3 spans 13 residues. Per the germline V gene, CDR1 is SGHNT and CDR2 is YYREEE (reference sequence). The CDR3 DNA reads TGTGCCAGCAGCTTCGGGGGATATAGCGAGCAGTACTTC. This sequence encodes CASSFGGYSEQYF. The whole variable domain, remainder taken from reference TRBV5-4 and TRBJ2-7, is ETGVTQSPTHLIKTRGQQVTLRCSSQSGHNTVSWYQQALGQGPQFIFQYYREEENGRGNFPPRFSGLQFPNYSSELNVNALELDDSALYLCASSFGGYSEQYFGPGTRLTVT.

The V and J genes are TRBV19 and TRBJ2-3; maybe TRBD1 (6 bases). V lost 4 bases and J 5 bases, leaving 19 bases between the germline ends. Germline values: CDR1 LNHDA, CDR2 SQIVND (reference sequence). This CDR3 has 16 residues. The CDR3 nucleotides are TGTGCCAGTAGTACCCTACTCAGGGGAAGGGGAGATACGCAGTATTTT. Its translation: CASSTLLRGRGDTQYF.

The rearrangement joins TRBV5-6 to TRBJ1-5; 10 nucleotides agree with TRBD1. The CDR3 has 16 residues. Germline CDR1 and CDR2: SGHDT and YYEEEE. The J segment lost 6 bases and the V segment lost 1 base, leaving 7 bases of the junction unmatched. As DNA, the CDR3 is TGTGCCAGCAGCTTGTTCAGGAGGACAGGGGGTCAGCCCCAGCATTTT. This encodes CASSLFRRTGGQPQHF.

CDR3 in amino acids: CASSSGDTDTQYF. CDR3 coding DNA: TGCGCCAGCAGTAGCGGAGACACAGATACGCAGTATTTT. The chain carries TRBV5-1 and TRBJ2-3, with D maybe TRBD2 (6 bases). The germline gives CDR1 SGHRS, CDR2 YFSETQ. V was trimmed by 5 bases and J by 2 bases, leaving 9 bases between them. The CDR3 spans 13 residues.

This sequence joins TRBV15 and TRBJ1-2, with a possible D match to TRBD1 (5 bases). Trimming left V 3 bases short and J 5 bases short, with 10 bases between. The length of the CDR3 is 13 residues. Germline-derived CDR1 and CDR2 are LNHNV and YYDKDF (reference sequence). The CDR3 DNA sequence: TGTGCCACCAGCAGCGGACGGGGGTATGGCTACACCTTC. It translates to CATSSGRGYGYTF.

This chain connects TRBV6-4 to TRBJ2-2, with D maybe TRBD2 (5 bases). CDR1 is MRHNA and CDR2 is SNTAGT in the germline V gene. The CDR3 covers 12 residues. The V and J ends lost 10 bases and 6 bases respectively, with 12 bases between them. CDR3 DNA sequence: TGTGCCACCTCGAGCGGACCCGGGGAGCTGTTTTTT. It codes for CATSSGPGELFF.

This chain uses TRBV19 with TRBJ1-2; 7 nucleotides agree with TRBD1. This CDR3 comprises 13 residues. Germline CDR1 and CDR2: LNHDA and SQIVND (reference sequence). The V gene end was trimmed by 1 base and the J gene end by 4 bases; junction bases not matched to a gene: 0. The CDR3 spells CASSIGQGYGYTF. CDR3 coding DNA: TGTGCCAGTAGTATAGGACAGGGCTATGGCTACACCTTC.

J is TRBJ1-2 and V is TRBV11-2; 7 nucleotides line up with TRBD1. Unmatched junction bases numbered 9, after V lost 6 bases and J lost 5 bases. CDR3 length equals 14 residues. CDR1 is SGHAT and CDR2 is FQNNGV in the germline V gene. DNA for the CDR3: TGTGCCAGCAGTTCTATCGGGACAGCTTATGGCTACACCTTC. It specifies CASSSIGTAYGYTF.

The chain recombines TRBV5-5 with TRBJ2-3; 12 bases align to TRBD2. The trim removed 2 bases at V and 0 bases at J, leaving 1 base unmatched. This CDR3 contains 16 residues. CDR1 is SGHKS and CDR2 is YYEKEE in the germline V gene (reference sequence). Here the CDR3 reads CASSFLAGGSTDTQYF. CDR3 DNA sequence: TGTGCCAGCAGCTTCCTAGCGGGAGGGAGCACAGATACGCAGTATTTT. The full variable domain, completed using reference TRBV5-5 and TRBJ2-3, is DAGVTQSPTHLIKTRGQQVTLRCSPISGHKSVSWYQQVLGQGPQFIFQYYEKEERGRGNFPDRFSARQFPNYSSELNVNALLLGDSALYLCASSFLAGGSTDTQYFGPGTRLTVL.

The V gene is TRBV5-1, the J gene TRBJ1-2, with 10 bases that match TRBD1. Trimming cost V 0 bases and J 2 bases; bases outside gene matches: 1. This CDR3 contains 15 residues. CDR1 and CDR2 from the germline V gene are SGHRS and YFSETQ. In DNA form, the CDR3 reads TGCGCCAGCAGCTTGGGACAGGGGGCGAACTATGGCTACACCTTC. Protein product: CASSLGQGANYGYTF.